Below, 8 T cell receptor beta chains from the same sample are listed, as sequenced in a study of cytomegalovirus exposure and HLA in healthy donors. The PCR made use of 60 Vbeta and 13 Jbeta primers. Assay: immunoSEQ multiplex PCR; the TCRdb copy retains only in-frame clones and omits some. The sample has approximately 140,000 clones, approximately 80% seen once. Source material: PBMCs. The receptors were sampled from a boy aged 2 to 9 in good health and CMV-seronegative.

The chain carries TRBV5-4 and TRBJ2-7; 9 bases agree with TRBD1. Germline V gene lookup returns CDR1 SGHNT and CDR2 YYREEE (reference sequence). Trimming at V came to 0 bases and at J to 1 base, leaving 2 bases not matched to a gene. The CDR3 sequence is 15 residues long. The CDR3 region has the DNA TGTGCCAGCAGCTTGGTTGGGACAGGGTCCTACGAGCAGTACTTC. Its protein product is CASSLVGTGSYEQYF.

V is TRBV6-1 and J is TRBJ2-2; 11 nucleotides match TRBD2. The CDR3 is 14 amino acids. Germline trimming cut 10 bases from V and 6 bases from J; bases unmatched to any gene: 7. Germline CDR1 is MNHNS and CDR2 is SASEGT. The CDR3 DNA is TGTGCCACCGAATGGACTAGCGGGTCCGGGGAGCTGTTTTTT. Translation: CATEWTSGSGELFF.

V and J are TRBV27 and TRBJ2-5; 9 bases match TRBD2. Per germline, CDR1 MNHEY and CDR2 SMNVEV (reference sequence). The CDR3 runs 17 residues. V lost 6 bases, J lost 0 bases, and 11 bases stayed unmatched. CDR3 coding DNA: TGTGCCAGCAGATCACTTCTAAAGCGGGAGGACCAAGAGACCCAGTACTTC. This encodes CASRSLLKREDQETQYF.

This clone was detected once. V and J are TRBV4-1 and TRBJ1-3; D is unclear. The germline V and J ends were trimmed by 2 bases and 0 bases, with 11 bases remaining between them. There are 16 residues in the CDR3. In germline, CDR1 is MGHRA, CDR2 YSYEKL. DNA of the CDR3: TGCGCCAGCAGCCAACTACAGCTCGCCTCTGGAAACACCATATATTTT. Protein: CASSQLQLASGNTIYF.

CDR3 nucleotides: TGTGCCAGCAGTTCCAGCAGCCTAGCGGGGTGGAACGAGCAGTACTTC. This sequence encodes CASSSSSLAGWNEQYF. V is TRBV27 and J is TRBJ2-7; the match to TRBD2 covers 9 bases. The V gene's germline CDR1 is MNHEY and CDR2 SMNVEV (reference sequence). V shed 4 bases, J shed 5 bases, and the junction held 12 bases outside the gene matches. There are 16 residues in the CDR3.

The chain employs TRBV18 and TRBJ1-4; the match to TRBD1 covers 9 bases. Per germline, CDR1 KGHSH and CDR2 LQKENI. The CDR3 has 15 residues. Trimming at V came to 3 bases and at J to 5 bases, leaving 4 bases not matched to a gene. Here the CDR3 DNA reads TGTGCCAGCTCACCCGCACAGGGGGCAAATGAAAAACTGTTTTTT. This gives the protein CASSPAQGANEKLFF.

There are a few counts of this clone. V and J are TRBV27 and TRBJ2-3; 7 nucleotides match TRBD2. The V and J ends lost 3 bases and 5 bases, in that order; junction bases with no gene match: 11. From germline, CDR1 is MNHEY and CDR2 SMNVEV (reference sequence). This CDR3 has 16 amino acids. The CDR3 nucleotides read TGTGCCAGCAGTTTTCTGGCTAGCGGCTGGATAGATACGCAGTATTTT. This sequence encodes CASSFLASGWIDTQYF.

This chain links TRBV14 with TRBJ2-7; D gene ambiguous. Trimming left V 1 base short and J 3 bases short, with 13 bases between. The CDR3 is 15 amino acids. Germline CDR1 is SGHDN and CDR2 is FVKESK. This CDR3 is CASSQGVAVGYEQYF. The DNA of the CDR3 is TGTGCCAGCAGCCAAGGTGTCGCGGTCGGCTACGAGCAGTACTTC. The full variable domain, completed using reference TRBV14 and TRBJ2-7, is EAGVTQFPSHSVIEKGQTVTLRCDPISGHDNLYWYRRVMGKEIKFLLHFVKESKQDESGMPNNRFLAERTGGTYSTLKVQPAELEDSGVYFCASSQGVAVGYEQYFGPGTRLTVT.